Listed below are T cell receptor beta chains from one sample, sequenced in a study of Ad26.COV2.S vaccination and SARS-CoV-2 variants. Some clones are missing from TCRdb's copy, which holds only in-frame ones; the method was immunoSEQ multiplex PCR. This sample has around 450,000 clones, with around 90% found just once. The sample in question was peripheral blood, obtained in a trial of Ad26.COV2.S vaccine versus placebo. The receptors here all came from a person aged 18-65 years who received the Ad26.COV2.S COVID-19 vaccine or a placebo. The CDR3 runs from the conserved cysteine through the conserved F or W. Fields, in order: D gene, V gene, J gene, clone size, CDR3 DNA, CDR3 protein. D genes are given only for firm matches. Size is omitted from some rows. Given values are once, few, many or a class for expanded clones.

D: .; V: TRBV19; J: TRBJ2-1; size: .; DNA: TGTGCCAGTAGTGCGCAGGGGAGCTCCTACAATGAGCAGTTCTTC; CDR3: CASSAQGSSYNEQFF
D: TRBD1; V: TRBV3-1/TRBV3-2; J: TRBJ1-3; size: .; DNA: TGTGCCAGCAGCGACAGGGTGTTGGATGGAAACACCATATATTTT; CDR3: CASSDRVLDGNTIYF
D: TRBD2; V: TRBV5-1; J: TRBJ2-1; size: .; DNA: TGCGCCAGCAGCTTGGGAGTTACTAGCGGGGACAATGAGCAGTTCTTC; CDR3: CASSLGVTSGDNEQFF
D: .; V: TRBV5-4; J: TRBJ1-2; size: few; DNA: TGTGCCAGCAGCGAGTACAGGGAGGGGAATGGCTACACCTTC; CDR3: CASSEYREGNGYTF
D: TRBD2; V: TRBV4-1; J: TRBJ2-5; size: .; DNA: TGCGCCAGCAGCCAAGATGGGGAGGGGTCGGAGACCCAGTACTTC; CDR3: CASSQDGEGSETQYF
D: .; V: TRBV7-9; J: TRBJ2-1; size: .; DNA: TGTGCCAGCAGCTTATCGGAGTCGGGGAATGAGCAGTTCTTC; CDR3: CASSLSESGNEQFF
D: TRBD1; V: TRBV20-1; J: TRBJ1-1; size: .; DNA: TGCAGTGCTAGTGAGAGACAGGGACCCTCGAACACTGAAGCTTTCTTT; CDR3: CSASERQGPSNTEAFF
D: TRBD1; V: TRBV7-3; J: TRBJ2-2; size: .; DNA: TGTGCCAGCAGCAAAAGGACAGGGTCGACCGGGGAGCTGTTTTTT; CDR3: CASSKRTGSTGELFF
D: .; V: TRBV30; J: TRBJ1-3; size: .; DNA: TGTGCCTGGAGCTTGGCTGGCATCAGCTCTGGAAACACCATATATTTT; CDR3: CAWSLAGISSGNTIYF
D: .; V: TRBV10-3; J: TRBJ1-1; size: .; DNA: TGTGCCATCGGGGACTCTGGGGGCGTGTTGGACACTGAAGCTTTCTTT; CDR3: CAIGDSGGVLDTEAFF
D: .; V: TRBV11-2; J: TRBJ2-7; size: .; DNA: TGTGCCAGCAGCTTAGTAGGGACTCCGATCCACGAGCAGTACTTC; CDR3: CASSLVGTPIHEQYF
D: TRBD2; V: TRBV5-1; J: TRBJ2-2; size: .; DNA: TGCGCCAGCAGCTTAAGAGGACTAGCGAGAACCGGGGAGCTGTTTTTT; CDR3: CASSLRGLARTGELFF
D: .; V: TRBV7-3; J: TRBJ2-7; size: .; DNA: TGTGCCAGCAGCTTAGCGGGACAAAACTACGAGCAGTACTTC; CDR3: CASSLAGQNYEQYF
D: .; V: TRBV27; J: TRBJ1-2; size: .; DNA: TGTGCCAGCAGTTCGGCCCCGAACTGGGGCTACACCTTC; CDR3: CASSSAPNWGYTF
D: .; V: TRBV12-3/TRBV12-4; J: TRBJ2-3; size: .; DNA: TGTGCCAGCAGTTGGGGGGAGACAGATACGCAGTATTTT; CDR3: CASSWGETDTQYF
D: .; V: TRBV29-1; J: TRBJ1-2; size: .; DNA: TGCAGCGTTGAACAGGTCTACGGCTACACCTTC; CDR3: CSVEQVYGYTF
D: TRBD1; V: TRBV28; J: TRBJ1-1; size: .; DNA: TGTGCCAGCAGTCCCTGGACAGGAAGAGGTAAGAGCACTGAAGCTTTCTTT; CDR3: CASSPWTGRGKSTEAFF
D: .; V: TRBV7-8; J: TRBJ2-1; size: .; DNA: TGTGCCAGCAGCCGAACCCGCTTGGATGAGCAGTTCTTC; CDR3: CASSRTRLDEQFF
D: .; V: TRBV20-1; J: TRBJ2-7; size: .; DNA: TGCAGTGCTAGCCAGGGCTACGAGCAGTACTTC; CDR3: CSASQGYEQYF
D: TRBD1; V: TRBV11-2; J: TRBJ2-7; size: .; DNA: TGTGCCAGCACCAAAGCCGGACAGGGGGTCTACGAGCAGTACTTC; CDR3: CASTKAGQGVYEQYF
D: .; V: TRBV30; J: TRBJ1-2; size: .; DNA: TGTGCCTGGAGTGTACCAGGGGCCCGGTATGGCTACACCTTC; CDR3: CAWSVPGARYGYTF
D: TRBD1; V: TRBV2; J: TRBJ2-7; size: few; DNA: TGTGCCAGCAGAAACGACCGGGACAGGGAACGTTACGAGCAGTACTTC; CDR3: CASRNDRDRERYEQYF
D: .; V: TRBV12-3/TRBV12-4; J: TRBJ1-1; size: .; DNA: TGTGCCAGCAGCCCCCTCGGGGGTGAAGCTTTCTTT; CDR3: CASSPLGGEAFF
D: .; V: TRBV5-4; J: TRBJ1-6; size: .; DNA: TGTGCCAGCAGCTTGGAGGACGGCTATAATTCACCCCTCCACTTT; CDR3: CASSLEDGYNSPLHF
D: TRBD1; V: TRBV29-1; J: TRBJ2-1; size: once; DNA: TGCAGCGTTGAGGACCTTGACAGGGCCCCAGGAAATGAGCAGTTCTTC; CDR3: CSVEDLDRAPGNEQFF
D: .; V: TRBV28; J: TRBJ2-3; size: .; DNA: TGTGCCAGCAGTGTATTTGACAGGTATTCCACAGATACGCAGTATTTT; CDR3: CASSVFDRYSTDTQYF